This T cell receptor (beta chain) was observed in a study of identical twins. Remarks on this clonotype: No antigen is known for it.

This CDR3 has 13 residues. CDR1 SNHLY and CDR2 FYNNEI come from the germline V gene. Between the trimmed V and J ends, which lost 8 bases and 3 bases, there was a span of 14 bases. Each cDNA held unique molecular identifiers, and template switching gave it a universal primer site. TCRdb processed the 5' RACE reads anew with MiXCR; each CDR3 protein has one entry. The sample has fewer than 650,000 distinct CDR3 sequences, around 9.6% seen once. Study conclusions and caveats: Abundant beta clonotypes from cord blood bore fewer insertions; memory repertoires lacked this pattern.

This sample was shared with a second study, whose subject was yellow fever vaccine responses in identical twins.

This TCR derives from a woman under 30 in good health. The genes are TRBV2 and TRBJ2-7, with D maybe TRBD1 (6 bases). The sample was PBMCs. CDR3 loop: CASAQDSRYEQYF. CDR3 DNA sequence: TGTGCCAGCGCCCAGGACAGCCGCTACGAGCAGTACTTC.